This T cell receptor beta chain was recorded in a study of blood T cell repertoires in COVID-19. Study information: Samples taken during acute and convalescent COVID-19 were collected in the United States, Italy and Spain. T cells, B-cell-depleted T cells, or PBMCs supplied cDNA or gDNA.

As originally analysed: Estimation of nucleated cell counts relied on the amplification of reference gene primers. The assay was immunoSEQ multiplex PCR, and TCRdb's table has in-frame clones only and misses some. V, J and clone size derive from that table, while D and trimming were established from the DNA sequence. The sample contains 110,000 or so clones, roughly 80% of which appear only once. The CDR3 runs 11 residues. The ends lost 2 bases at V and 14 bases at J; junction bases unmatched: 5. Per the germline V gene, CDR1 is SQVTM and CDR2 is ANQGSEA. The TCR comes from a woman aged 70 to 79 with acute or convalescent COVID-19. The gene calls are TRBV29-1 and TRBJ2-1; 8 bases map to TRBD1. Sequenced: peripheral blood. CDR3 sequence reads: CSVEWRDRKFF. In DNA form, the CDR3 reads TGCAGCGTTGAATGGCGGGACAGGAAGTTCTTC.